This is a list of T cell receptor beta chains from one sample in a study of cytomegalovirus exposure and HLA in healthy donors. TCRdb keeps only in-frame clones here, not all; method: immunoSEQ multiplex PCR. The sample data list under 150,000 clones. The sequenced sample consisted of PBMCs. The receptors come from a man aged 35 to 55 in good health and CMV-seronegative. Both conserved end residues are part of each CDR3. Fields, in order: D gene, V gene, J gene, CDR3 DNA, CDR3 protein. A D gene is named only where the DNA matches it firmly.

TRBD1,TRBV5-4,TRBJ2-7,TGTGCCAGCAGCTCGGGACAGGGGATATTTGGGGCCGAGCAGTACTTC,CASSSGQGIFGAEQYF
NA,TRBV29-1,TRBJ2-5,TGCAGCGTGTCGAGGGTTGAGACCCAGTACTTC,CSVSRVETQYF
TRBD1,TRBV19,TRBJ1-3,TGTGCCAGTAGTAGAGGACAGGGGGCTTCTGGAAACACCATATATTTT,CASSRGQGASGNTIYF
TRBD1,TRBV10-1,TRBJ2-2,TGCGCCAGTGAGGTGCAGGGGGAAAACACCGGGGAGCTGTTTTTT,CASEVQGENTGELFF
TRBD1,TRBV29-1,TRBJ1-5,TGCAGCGTTTATACGGGACAGATTATCCGGAGGCAGCCCCAGCATTTT,CSVYTGQIIRRQPQHF
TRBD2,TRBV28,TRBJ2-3,TGTGCCAGCAGTTGGGGGGGGTCGGATACGCAGTATTTT,CASSWGGSDTQYF
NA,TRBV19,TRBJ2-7,TGTGCCAGTAGATGGTCCGGGACTCAATCGGCCGAGCAGTACTTC,CASRWSGTQSAEQYF
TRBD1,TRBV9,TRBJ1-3,TGTGCCAGCAGCGACACGGACAGGGCTGGAAACACCATATATTTT,CASSDTDRAGNTIYF
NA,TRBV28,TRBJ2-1,TGTGCCAGCAGTTCCAAGGGGGGGAATGAGCAGTTCTTC,CASSSKGGNEQFF
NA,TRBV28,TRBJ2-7,TGTGCCAGCAGGGCGGCCTCGGGTGGCTCCTACGAGCAGTACTTC,CASRAASGGSYEQYF
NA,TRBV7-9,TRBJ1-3,TGTGCCAGCAGCCTCCTCCGGGGGTTTGTCAGAAACACCATATATTTT,CASSLLRGFVRNTIYF
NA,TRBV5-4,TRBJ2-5,TGTGCCAGCAGCCCCATAGGGGGGGCGAGGGAGACCCAGTACTTC,CASSPIGGARETQYF
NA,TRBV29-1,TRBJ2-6,TGCAGCGTTGAAGCCTTCGGGGTTGGACCTGGGGCCAACGTCCTGACTTTC,CSVEAFGVGPGANVLTF